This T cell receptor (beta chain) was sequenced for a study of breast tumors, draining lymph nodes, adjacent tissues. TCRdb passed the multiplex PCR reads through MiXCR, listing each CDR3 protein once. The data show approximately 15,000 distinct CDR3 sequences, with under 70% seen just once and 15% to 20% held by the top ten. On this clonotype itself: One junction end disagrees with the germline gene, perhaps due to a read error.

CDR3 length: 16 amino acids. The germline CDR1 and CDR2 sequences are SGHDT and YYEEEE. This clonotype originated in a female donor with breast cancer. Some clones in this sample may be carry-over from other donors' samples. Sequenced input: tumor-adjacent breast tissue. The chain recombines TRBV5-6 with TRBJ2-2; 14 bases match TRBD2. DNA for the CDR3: TGTGCCAGCGGCTTGGGACTAGCGGGGGAAGCCGGGGAGCTGTTTTTT. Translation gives CASGLGLAGEAGELFF.